This passage covers 19 T cell receptor beta chains from one sample sequenced in a study of blood T cells in healthy people across ages. The authors ran a second PCR of roughly 6 to 11 cycles using a sample-barcoded 5' primer and a J-beta primer mix. TCRdb re-analysed the 5' RACE reads in MiXCR, keeping a single row per CDR3 protein. Here the sample spans around 800,000 distinct CDR3 sequences, roughly 25% being singletons. These records were also assigned to another study, of T cells of mothers and their children.

Input material: blood. These receptors came from a boy between 10 and 17 years old in good health.

Remarks on this clonotype: A clone one base away is much larger, so this may be a read error. The CDR3 nucleotides are TGTGCCAGCAGCTTCATGGGGAACACTGAAGCTTTCTTT. Encoded protein: CASSFMGNTEAFF. The V call is TRBV7-3, the J call TRBJ1-1; D remains ambiguous. Per germline, CDR1 SGHTA and CDR2 FQGTGA. The V end was cut by 3 bases, the J end by 1 base, with 6 bases between. There are 13 residues in the CDR3. The variable domain in full, with the rest retrieved from reference TRBV7-3 and TRBJ1-1, is GAGVSQTPSNKVTEKGKYVELRCDPISGHTALYWYRQSLGQGPEFLIYFQGTGAADDSGLPNDRFFAVRPEGSVSTLKIQRTERGDSAVYLCASSFMGNTEAFFGQGTRLTVV.

The table lists this clonotype with a few counts. J is TRBJ2-5 and V is TRBV20-1, with TRBD1 identical over 10 bases. Germline-derived CDR1 and CDR2 are DFQATT and SNEGSKA (reference sequence). The CDR3 has 14 residues. J gave up 3 bases and V 2 bases, and 3 bases lay outside the gene matches. CDR3 residues: CSARPDRGEETQYF. The CDR3 DNA sequence: TGCAGTGCTAGACCGGACAGGGGGGAAGAGACCCAGTACTTC.

The gene calls are TRBV29-1 and TRBJ2-5, with D possibly being TRBD2 (5 bases). Looked up from germline, CDR1 is SQVTM and CDR2 is ANQGSEA. V was shortened by 7 bases and J by 5 bases, with 14 bases between the two germline ends. This CDR3 is built from 12 residues. This chain's CDR3 is CSGGLLGETQYF. In DNA, the CDR3 is TGCAGCGGCGGACTTCTGGGGGAGACCCAGTACTTC.

This clonotype showed up just a few times. The J gene is TRBJ2-5, the V gene TRBV6-5, with 14 bases identical to TRBD2. The J call could be wrong; TRBJ2-1 is a better fit for the DNA end. This CDR3 spans 16 amino acids. Looked up from germline, CDR1 is MNHEY and CDR2 is SVGAGI. CDR3 sequence reads: CASSSAGLAGVDEQFF. CDR3 coding DNA: TGTGCCAGCAGTTCAGCGGGACTAGCGGGGGTGGATGAGCAGTTCTTC.

The gene calls are TRBV7-2 and TRBJ2-1, with D possibly being TRBD1 or TRBD2 (6 bases each). The CDR3 totals 15 residues. V shed 3 bases and J shed 3 bases, with 12 bases lying between them. The germline V gene encodes CDR1 SGHTA and CDR2 FQGNSA. The CDR3 bases are TGTGCCAGCAGCTTCGGCAGGGGAGGCTACAATGAGCAGTTCTTC. Amino acid sequence: CASSFGRGGYNEQFF. Full variable domain (missing parts from reference TRBV7-2 and TRBJ2-1): GAGVSQSPSNKVTEKGKDVELRCDPISGHTALYWYRQSLGQGLEFLIYFQGNSAPDKSGLPSDRFSAERTGGSVSTLTIQRTQQEDSAVYLCASSFGRGGYNEQFFGPGTRLTVL.

The chain couples TRBV24-1 to TRBJ1-2; 9 nucleotides line up with TRBD1. CDR1 KGHDR and CDR2 SFDVKD come from the germline V gene. With V trimmed by 2 bases and J by 6 bases, 9 bases remained unmatched. The CDR3 is made up of 16 amino acids. CDR3 loop: CATSDSGQGLLDGYTF. The CDR3 nucleotides are TGTGCCACCAGTGATTCGGGACAGGGATTACTCGATGGCTACACCTTC.

This clonotype was seen only a few times. The rearrangement uses TRBV29-1 and TRBJ2-5, with 9 bases identical to TRBD1. V was clipped by 4 bases and J by 13 bases; unmatched bases: 10. There are 12 residues in the CDR3. Germline assignment: CDR1 SQVTM and CDR2 ANQGSEA. CDR3 sequence (DNA): TGCAGCGTTGCGACAGGGGGACGCGAGCGGTACTTC. This encodes CSVATGGRERYF.

The gene calls are TRBV28 and TRBJ2-1; 9 nucleotides align to TRBD2. Germline-derived CDR1 and CDR2 are MDHEN and SYDVKM. Germline trimming cut 6 bases from V and 5 bases from J; bases unmatched to any gene: 11. This CDR3 is built from 16 residues. Written as DNA, the CDR3 is TGTGCCAGCAGCCCCTTAGCGGGGGCCTCAGACAATGAGCAGTTCTTC. Its translation: CASSPLAGASDNEQFF.

The chain uses TRBV20-1 and TRBJ2-7; D remains unclear. The CDR3 runs 15 residues. V was cut by 0 bases and J by 9 bases, with 21 bases left in between. Germline values: CDR1 DFQATT, CDR2 SNEGSKA (reference sequence). CDR3 in amino acids: CSARDSAPSPSGQYF. CDR3 DNA sequence: TGCAGTGCTAGAGATAGTGCTCCTTCCCCCTCTGGGCAGTACTTC.

This clonotype was observed a handful of times. In DNA, the CDR3 is TGTGCCACCAGTGTCTTGTCGGGGGGTCGGGAGACCCAGTACTTC. The encoded protein is CATSVLSGGRETQYF. V and J are TRBV24-1 and TRBJ2-5; TRBD2 aligns across 7 bases. CDR1 is KGHDR and CDR2 is SFDVKD in the germline V gene. The CDR3 covers 15 residues. Trimming cost V 5 bases and J 5 bases; bases outside gene matches: 10.

In this sample, this clonotype turned up a few times. J is TRBJ2-5 and V is TRBV5-1; D unclear. Germline-derived CDR1 and CDR2 are SGHRS and YFSETQ. The V end was cut by 5 bases, the J end by 1 base, with 6 bases between. The CDR3 consists of 12 residues. The CDR3 reads CASSEVQETQYF. The CDR3 coding sequence is TGCGCCAGCAGTGAAGTCCAAGAGACCCAGTACTTC.

The V and J genes are TRBV4-1 and TRBJ2-7; maybe TRBD1 (5 bases). Trimming took 4 bases from V and 2 from J, leaving 12 bases between them. Per germline, CDR1 MGHRA and CDR2 YSYEKL. The CDR3 is 14 residues long. The CDR3 region is CASSPLQVTYEQYF. In nucleotides, the CDR3 is TGCGCCAGCAGCCCTTTACAGGTCACCTACGAGCAGTACTTC.

The table lists this clonotype with a few counts. CDR3 DNA sequence: TGTGCCAGCAGCTTAGACCACAGGGCTGAGCGGGGAGCTTTCTTT. Translating gives CASSLDHRAERGAFF. The chain recombines TRBV7-8 with TRBJ1-1, with D perhaps matching TRBD1 (6 bases). Germline loops: CDR1 SGHVS, CDR2 FQNEAQ. This CDR3 has 15 residues. Deletions cut 1 base from V and 10 bases from J, with 19 bases between.

The rearrangement uses TRBV2 and TRBJ2-1; D remains ambiguous. Germline V gene lookup returns CDR1 SNHLY and CDR2 FYNNEI. V gave up 7 bases and J gave up 0 bases, with 10 bases separating them. The CDR3 consists of 14 residues. The CDR3, as DNA: TGTGCCAGCACTCTACTAAGCTCCTACAATGAGCAGTTCTTC. Amino acids: CASTLLSSYNEQFF.

The gene calls are TRBV5-1 and TRBJ1-4; D not resolved. The CDR3 length is 13 residues. The V end was cut by 0 bases, the J end by 8 bases, with 8 bases between. Germline-derived CDR1 and CDR2 are SGHRS and YFSETQ. This chain's CDR3 is CASSLAPEEKLFF. The DNA of the CDR3 is TGCGCCAGCAGCTTGGCCCCGGAGGAAAAACTGTTTTTT.

This clonotype occurred a few times. The chain joins TRBV7-6 to TRBJ1-4; no reliable D call. The V end lost 5 bases, the J end lost 7 bases, and 11 bases lay between the germline ends. The germline CDR1 and CDR2 sequences are SGHVS and FNYEAQ. This CDR3 has 13 residues. The CDR3 DNA reads as TGTGCCAGCAGCGCGTCGGGTTCTGAAAAACTGTTTTTT. This gives the protein CASSASGSEKLFF.

The rearrangement uses TRBV5-1 and TRBJ1-2; 8 nucleotides match TRBD1. The germline CDR1 and CDR2 sequences are SGHRS and YFSETQ. V shed 6 bases, J shed 5 bases, and the junction held 15 bases outside the gene matches. The CDR3 is 16 residues long. The CDR3 here is CASTAGDRFWEYGYTF. The CDR3 nucleotides read TGCGCCAGCACCGCAGGGGACAGGTTTTGGGAGTATGGCTACACCTTC.

The V and J genes are TRBV12-3 or TRBV12-4 and TRBJ2-1; TRBD1 agrees at 7 bases. Unmatched junction bases numbered 3, after V lost 5 bases and J lost 2 bases. This CDR3 region has 14 residues. CDR3 sequence reads: CASSTGAPYNEQFF. In nucleotides, the CDR3 is TGTGCCAGCAGTACAGGGGCACCCTACAATGAGCAGTTCTTC.

The DNA for the CDR3 is TGTGCCAGCAGCACACTAGGGTACAAAAACATTCAGTACTTC. It is translated as CASSTLGYKNIQYF. The gene calls are TRBV27 and TRBJ2-4, with D possibly TRBD2 on 5 matching bases. V was pared by 6 bases and J by 3 bases, with 12 bases between. Germline-derived CDR1 and CDR2 are MNHEY and SMNVEV (reference sequence). The length of the CDR3 is 14 residues.